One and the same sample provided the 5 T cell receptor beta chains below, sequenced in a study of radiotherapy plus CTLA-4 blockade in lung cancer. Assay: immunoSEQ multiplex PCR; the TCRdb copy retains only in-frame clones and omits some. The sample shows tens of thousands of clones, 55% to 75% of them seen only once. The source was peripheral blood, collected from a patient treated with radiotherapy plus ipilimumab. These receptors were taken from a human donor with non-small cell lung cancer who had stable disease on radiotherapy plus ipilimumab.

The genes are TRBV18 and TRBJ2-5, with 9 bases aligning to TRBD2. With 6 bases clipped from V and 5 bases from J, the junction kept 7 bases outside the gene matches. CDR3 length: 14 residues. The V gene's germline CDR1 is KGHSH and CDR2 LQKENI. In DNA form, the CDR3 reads TGTGCCAGCTCCCCTCTAGCGGGGCGTGAGACCCAGTACTTC. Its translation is CASSPLAGRETQYF.

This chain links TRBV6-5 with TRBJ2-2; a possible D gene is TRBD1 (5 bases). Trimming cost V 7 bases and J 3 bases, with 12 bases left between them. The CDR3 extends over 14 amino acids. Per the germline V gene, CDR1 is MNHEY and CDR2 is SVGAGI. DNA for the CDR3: TGTGCCAGCACGAGTGGGGCTCACACCGGGGAGCTGTTTTTT. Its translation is CASTSGAHTGELFF.

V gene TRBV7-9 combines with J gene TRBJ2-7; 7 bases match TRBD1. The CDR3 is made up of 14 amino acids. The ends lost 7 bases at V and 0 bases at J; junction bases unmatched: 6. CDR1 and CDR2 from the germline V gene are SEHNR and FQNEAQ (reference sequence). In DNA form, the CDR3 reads TGTGCCAGCACCTCCGGACAGGCCTCCTACGAGCAGTACTTC. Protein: CASTSGQASYEQYF.

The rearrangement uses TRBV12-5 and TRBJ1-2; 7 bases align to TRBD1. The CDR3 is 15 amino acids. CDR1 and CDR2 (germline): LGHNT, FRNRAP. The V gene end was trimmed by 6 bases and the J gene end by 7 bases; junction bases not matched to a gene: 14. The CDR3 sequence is CASGPSDRSGRGYTF. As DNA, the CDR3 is TGTGCTAGTGGCCCATCGGACAGGTCAGGGCGTGGCTACACCTTC.

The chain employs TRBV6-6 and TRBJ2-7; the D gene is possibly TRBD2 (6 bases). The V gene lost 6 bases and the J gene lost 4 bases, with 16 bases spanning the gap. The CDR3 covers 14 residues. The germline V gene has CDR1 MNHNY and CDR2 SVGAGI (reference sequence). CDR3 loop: CASRATGTLYEQYF. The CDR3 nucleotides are TGTGCCAGCAGAGCCACCGGGACTCTGTACGAGCAGTACTTC.